This T cell receptor (beta chain) was identified during a study of PD-1 blockade in mismatch repair-deficient tumors. General observations from the study: After pembrolizumab, tumor-resident clones rose rapidly, then generally contracted before radiologic responses.

All patients were mismatch repair deficient, assessed by either PCR or immunohistochemistry. TCRs were sequenced from a few patients responding to pembrolizumab. Notes on this clone: The antigen is undetermined.

Repertoires were generated with immunoSEQ multiplex PCR, while TCRdb's copy carries only in-frame clones and drops some. The sample has some 66,000 clones, about 87% seen once. Unmatched junction bases numbered 5, after V lost 4 bases and J lost 4 bases. CDR1 SGDLS and CDR2 YYNGEE come from the germline V gene. The CDR3 spans 16 residues. The clonotype originates from an adult with mismatch repair-deficient cancer. The chain employs TRBV9 and TRBJ2-5, with 15 bases fitting TRBD2. The material was peripheral blood, obtained 52 weeks after starting pembrolizumab. The CDR3 nucleotides are TGTGCCAGCAGCAGGACTAGCGGGAGGGTAGGAGAGACCCAGTACTTC. This translates into CASSRTSGRVGETQYF.